Here is one T cell receptor (beta chain) with its context. Antigen specificity is unknown. Only in-frame clones appear in the TCRdb table, and some are missing; sequencing was by immunoSEQ multiplex PCR. The sample has approximately 33,000 clones; about 91% are singletons. Buffy coats from healthy blood donors served as controls. This sample was included in a study of STAT5B mutations in CD4+ large granular lymphocyte leukemia. Regarding the study as a whole: Data were not HLA-matched across samples. Patient CD4-sorted repertoires looked more clonal than healthy CD4+ repertoires, even without putative leukemic clones.

Sample: CD4+ T cells from blood buffy coats. The source is a human donor in good health.

Here the CDR3 DNA reads TGTGCCAGCAGCTTAGAAACTGAAGCTTTCTTT. Residues: CASSLETEAFF. The V call is TRBV11-1, the J call TRBJ1-1; unclear D gene. The CDR3 runs to 11 residues. CDR1 and CDR2 from the germline V gene are SGHAT and FQDESV (reference sequence). V was cut by 1 base and J by 5 bases, with 2 bases left in between. Complete variable domain (other parts from reference TRBV11-1 and TRBJ1-1): EAEVAQSPRYKITEKSQAVAFWCDPISGHATLYWYRQILGQGPELLVQFQDESVVDDSQLPKDRFSAERLKGVDSTLKIQPAELGDSAMYLCASSLETEAFFGQGTRLTVV.